Listed below are T cell receptor beta chains from one sample, sequenced in a study of shared T cell receptors in the human thymus. Clones were read by immunoSEQ multiplex PCR, and TCRdb kept only the in-frame ones, dropping some. The sample has about 730,000 clones; approximately 85% are singletons. Separately, the same data were catalogued under a study of human thymus T cells.

The specimen was thymocytes. The receptors come from a girl younger than two with a congenital heart defect. CDR3s include the opening cysteine and the closing phenylalanine or tryptophan. The D gene is left open where the match is weak. Not every row has a clone size; where given, it reads once, few, many or a size class.

size: NA; length: 13; J: TRBJ1-1; V: TRBV9; D: NA; DNA: TGTGCCAGCAGCGTAGAGTCGGACACTGAAGCTTTCTTT; CDR3: CASSVESDTEAFF
size: NA; length: 14; J: TRBJ1-1; V: TRBV6-1; D: NA; DNA: TGTGCCAGCAGTGAGCGGGGACGAGGGACTGAAGCTTTCTTT; CDR3: CASSERGRGTEAFF
size: NA; length: 14; J: TRBJ2-3; V: TRBV5-1; D: NA; DNA: TGCGCCAGCAGCTTGGTTGTAGAGGAAGATACGCAGTATTTT; CDR3: CASSLVVEEDTQYF
size: NA; length: 13; J: TRBJ2-3; V: TRBV15; D: NA; DNA: TGTGCCACCAGCGGCCCTAGGTTCGATACGCAGTATTTT; CDR3: CATSGPRFDTQYF
size: NA; length: 14; J: TRBJ1-1; V: TRBV6-5; D: NA; DNA: TGTGCCAGCAGCCCCAGGGGAGAACGCACTGAAGCTTTCTTT; CDR3: CASSPRGERTEAFF
size: NA; length: 12; J: TRBJ1-5; V: TRBV6-1; D: NA; DNA: TGTGCCAGCATAGGCGGTCGGGGGCCCCAGCATTTT; CDR3: CASIGGRGPQHF
size: once; length: 17; J: TRBJ2-7; V: TRBV4-3; D: TRBD1; DNA: TGCGCCAGCAGCCAGCAAATCCGGGACAGGGAAAGCAACGAGCAGTACTTC; CDR3: CASSQQIRDRESNEQYF
size: once; length: 18; J: TRBJ2-2; V: TRBV2; D: TRBD1; DNA: TGTGCCAGCAGTGAAGCTAGCCGGGACAGGGTTCAGGACGGGGAGCTGTTTTTT; CDR3: CASSEASRDRVQDGELFF
size: NA; length: 19; J: TRBJ1-5; V: TRBV7-9; D: NA; DNA: TGTGCCAGCAGCTTAGCCACAGCTCGCTCACTGTGTAGCAATCAGCCCCAGCATTTT; CDR3: CASSLATARSLCSNQPQHF
size: NA; length: 15; J: TRBJ2-5; V: TRBV6-1; D: NA; DNA: TGTGCCAGCAGTTGGACCGGAGGGGACCAAGAGACCCAGTACTTC; CDR3: CASSWTGGDQETQYF
size: NA; length: 14; J: TRBJ2-7; V: TRBV13; D: NA; DNA: TGTGCCAGCAGCCCTCCCAGGGTCTCCTACGAGCAGTACTTC; CDR3: CASSPPRVSYEQYF
size: once; length: 16; J: TRBJ1-4; V: TRBV4-1; D: NA; DNA: TGCGCCAGCAGCCAGGGGAGGTCAGACCAAAATGAAAAACTGTTTTTT; CDR3: CASSQGRSDQNEKLFF
size: NA; length: 17; J: TRBJ2-3; V: TRBV7-8; D: TRBD1; DNA: TGTGCCAGCAGCTTACCCTGGACAGGGTTGGGCACAGATACGCAGTATTTT; CDR3: CASSLPWTGLGTDTQYF
size: NA; length: 18; J: TRBJ1-6; V: TRBV4-2; D: NA; DNA: TGTGCCAGCAGCCAGGCTCACAGGGTCTGGGGCTTTAATTCACCCCTCCACTTT; CDR3: CASSQAHRVWGFNSPLHF
size: NA; length: 17; J: TRBJ1-1; V: TRBV4-3; D: NA; DNA: TGCGCCAGCAGCCAAGATGGTTGGAGGGGCGGAGGCACTGAAGCTTTCTTT; CDR3: CASSQDGWRGGGTEAFF
size: few; length: 16; J: TRBJ1-6; V: TRBV9; D: TRBD1; DNA: TGTGCCAGCAGCCCCCGGGACAGCTCCTATAATTCACCCCTCCACTTT; CDR3: CASSPRDSSYNSPLHF
size: NA; length: 22; J: TRBJ2-1; V: TRBV27; D: TRBD2; DNA: TGTGCCAGCAGTTTACCCACCCCGGGACTAGCGGGGGGACCTAGCTCCTACAATGAGCAGTTCTTC; CDR3: CASSLPTPGLAGGPSSYNEQFF
size: NA; length: 16; J: TRBJ2-5; V: TRBV25-1; D: TRBD1; DNA: TGTGCCAGCAGTGAATCGATTCTGGACAGGGGAGAGACCCAGTACTTC; CDR3: CASSESILDRGETQYF
size: once; length: 16; J: TRBJ2-2; V: TRBV5-1; D: NA; DNA: TGCGCCAGCAGCCAAGGGGGGACAGCCAACACCGGGGAGCTGTTTTTT; CDR3: CASSQGGTANTGELFF
size: NA; length: 21; J: TRBJ2-2; V: TRBV5-1; D: TRBD2; DNA: TGCGCCAGCAGCCAAAAAAAGACTAGGCGAGCGGGGGCCTTGAACACCGGGGAGCTGTTTTTT; CDR3: CASSQKKTRRAGALNTGELFF
size: NA; length: 17; J: TRBJ2-7; V: TRBV7-2; D: TRBD2; DNA: TGTGCCAGCAGCTTAGGATTAATGAAGCGGGGGCTCTACGAGCAGTACTTC; CDR3: CASSLGLMKRGLYEQYF
size: NA; length: 14; J: TRBJ2-7; V: TRBV18; D: NA; DNA: TGTGCCAGCTCGGAGCTAAAATCGTCCTACGAGCAGTACTTC; CDR3: CASSELKSSYEQYF
size: NA; length: 14; J: TRBJ2-3; V: TRBV27; D: NA; DNA: TGTGCCAGCAATCCAGCGGGGGCCCCAGGGGGGCAGTATTTT; CDR3: CASNPAGAPGGQYF
size: NA; length: 14; J: TRBJ2-7; V: TRBV7-6; D: TRBD1; DNA: TGTGCCAGCAGCCAGGGACAGGGGGAACACGAGCAGTACTTC; CDR3: CASSQGQGEHEQYF
size: NA; length: 16; J: TRBJ1-2; V: TRBV6-6; D: NA; DNA: TGTGCCAGCAGTTACTCGAGGTCCATGGCTAACTATGGCTACACCTTC; CDR3: CASSYSRSMANYGYTF
size: NA; length: 16; J: TRBJ2-7; V: TRBV29-1; D: TRBD1; DNA: TGCAGCGTTACTAGGACAGGTCAAGCTCTATCCTACGAGCAGTACTTC; CDR3: CSVTRTGQALSYEQYF
size: NA; length: 15; J: TRBJ1-2; V: TRBV28; D: TRBD1; DNA: TGTGCCAGCAGATCGAAGGGACAGCTCCTCTATGGCTACACCTTC; CDR3: CASRSKGQLLYGYTF
size: NA; length: 15; J: TRBJ2-7; V: TRBV7-7; D: NA; DNA: TGTGCCAGCAGCTTATCCCCAGGGTTGGCCTACGAGCAGTACTTC; CDR3: CASSLSPGLAYEQYF
size: NA; length: 19; J: TRBJ2-7; V: TRBV12-2; D: NA; DNA: TGTGCAAGTCGCTTCGGGGTAGTACCCGGGACAGCAACTTTCTACGAGCAGTACTTC; CDR3: CASRFGVVPGTATFYEQYF
size: NA; length: 16; J: TRBJ1-3; V: TRBV27; D: NA; DNA: TGTGCCAGCAGTTTAACAGAACCAAATTCTGGAAACACCATATATTTT; CDR3: CASSLTEPNSGNTIYF
size: NA; length: 15; J: TRBJ1-3; V: TRBV7-2; D: NA; DNA: TGTGCCAGCAGCCGGCGGGGCAGGGTGGCGGACACCATATATTTT; CDR3: CASSRRGRVADTIYF
size: NA; length: 14; J: TRBJ2-3; V: TRBV7-6; D: NA; DNA: TGTGCCAGCAGCGTCCGGGTCCCCTGTGATACGCAGTATTTT; CDR3: CASSVRVPCDTQYF
size: NA; length: 12; J: TRBJ2-7; V: TRBV7-2; D: NA; DNA: TGTGCCAGCAGCCCAGGAAGCTACGAGCAGTACTTC; CDR3: CASSPGSYEQYF
size: NA; length: 11; J: TRBJ1-2; V: TRBV5-6; D: NA; DNA: TGTGCCAGCAGTTTGGGGGGCCTTTGCGCCTTC; CDR3: CASSLGGLCAF
size: NA; length: 17; J: TRBJ2-2; V: TRBV7-6; D: TRBD1; DNA: TGTGCCAGCAGCTTACTGGGACAGGGGGCGGACACCGGGGAGCTGTTTTTT; CDR3: CASSLLGQGADTGELFF
size: NA; length: 13; J: TRBJ2-2; V: TRBV19; D: NA; DNA: TGTGCCAGTACCGGGAGCGTTACCGGGGAGCTGTTTTTT; CDR3: CASTGSVTGELFF
size: NA; length: 21; J: TRBJ1-4; V: TRBV9; D: NA; DNA: TGTGCCAGCAGCGTAGACGGTGAGACAGTGTTCCCGATTGCAACTAATGAAAAACTGTTTTTT; CDR3: CASSVDGETVFPIATNEKLFF
size: NA; length: 18; J: TRBJ1-2; V: TRBV4-3; D: TRBD1; DNA: TGCGCCAGCAGCCAAGGGGGGACAGGGTCTGAGGAAACCTATGGCTACACCTTC; CDR3: CASSQGGTGSEETYGYTF
size: NA; length: 14; J: TRBJ1-1; V: TRBV5-1; D: NA; DNA: TGCGCCAGCAGCCCCGATCCGGGGCGGGGTGTGGCTTTCTTT; CDR3: CASSPDPGRGVAFF
size: NA; length: 18; J: TRBJ2-2; V: TRBV15; D: TRBD1; DNA: TGTGCCACCAGCAGAAGTCCCTGGGACAGGGGGTTGACCGGGGAGCTGTTTTTT; CDR3: CATSRSPWDRGLTGELFF
size: NA; length: 14; J: TRBJ1-2; V: TRBV10-3; D: NA; DNA: TGTGCCATCAGTGAGCCGCAGGGGACGGTGGGCTACACCTTC; CDR3: CAISEPQGTVGYTF
size: NA; length: 16; J: TRBJ2-5; V: TRBV27; D: TRBD1; DNA: TGTGCCAGCAGTTTATCACAGGGGTGGCGCGAGGAGACCCAGTACTTC; CDR3: CASSLSQGWREETQYF
size: once; length: 19; J: TRBJ1-2; V: TRBV10-3; D: NA; DNA: TGTGCCATCAGTGAGGTGACCCTCAGGGGACGTTTCGCTTACTATGGCTACACCTTC; CDR3: CAISEVTLRGRFAYYGYTF
size: NA; length: 13; J: TRBJ2-5; V: TRBV30; D: NA; DNA: TGTGCCTGGAAGCCTCGGGGGGCGAAGGAGCAGTACTTC; CDR3: CAWKPRGAKEQYF
size: NA; length: 16; J: TRBJ1-4; V: TRBV9; D: NA; DNA: TGTGCCAGCAGCGTAGATGCGGGGAATCAGAATGAAAAACTGTTTTTT; CDR3: CASSVDAGNQNEKLFF
size: NA; length: 16; J: TRBJ1-1; V: TRBV4-1; D: TRBD1; DNA: TGCGCCAGCAGGGGACAGGGGGCCCCCTTGAACACTGAAGCTTTCTTT; CDR3: CASRGQGAPLNTEAFF
size: NA; length: 14; J: TRBJ1-5; V: TRBV19; D: NA; DNA: TGTGCCAGTAGTATTGGGGCCAGCAATCAGCCCCAGCATTTT; CDR3: CASSIGASNQPQHF
size: NA; length: 19; J: TRBJ1-4; V: TRBV11-2; D: TRBD1; DNA: TGTGCCAGCAGCCCCAGGGACAGGGGATCCTCTAAACATAATGAAAAACTGTTTTTT; CDR3: CASSPRDRGSSKHNEKLFF
size: NA; length: 14; J: TRBJ2-3; V: TRBV19; D: TRBD1; DNA: TGTGCCAGTAATATAGGACAGGTCTCAGATACGCAGTATTTT; CDR3: CASNIGQVSDTQYF
size: NA; length: 13; J: TRBJ2-7; V: TRBV5-6; D: NA; DNA: TGTGCCAGCTCCAGGGAGGCTACCTACGAGCAGTACTTC; CDR3: CASSREATYEQYF
size: NA; length: 19; J: TRBJ1-2; V: TRBV14; D: TRBD1; DNA: TGTGCCAGCAGCCCTCTCGCGCCGGGACAGGCTGATGCTAACTATGGCTACACCTTC; CDR3: CASSPLAPGQADANYGYTF
size: NA; length: 16; J: TRBJ2-1; V: TRBV6-4; D: TRBD2; DNA: TGTGCCAGCAGCTTAGAAACTAGCGGGTCCTACAATGAGCAGTTCTTC; CDR3: CASSLETSGSYNEQFF
size: NA; length: 16; J: TRBJ2-7; V: TRBV7-9; D: NA; DNA: TGTGCCAGCAGCTCATTAGGAGGGAGTTTCTCCTACGAGCAGTACTTC; CDR3: CASSSLGGSFSYEQYF
size: NA; length: 15; J: TRBJ1-2; V: TRBV30; D: TRBD1; DNA: TGTGCCTGGAGTCTAGGGACAGATACGAACTATGGCTACACCTTC; CDR3: CAWSLGTDTNYGYTF
size: NA; length: 14; J: TRBJ1-2; V: TRBV6-1; D: TRBD1; DNA: TGTGCCAGCAGTGTACAGGGGGCATGGGATGGCTACACCTTC; CDR3: CASSVQGAWDGYTF
size: NA; length: 15; J: TRBJ2-5; V: TRBV28; D: NA; DNA: TGTGCCAGCAGACCCGAACAGGGACCCCGGGAGACCCAGTACTTC; CDR3: CASRPEQGPRETQYF
size: NA; length: 16; J: TRBJ2-7; V: TRBV7-8; D: TRBD2; DNA: TGTGCCAGCAGCTTCAGGACTAGCGGGCGTAATTACGAGCAGTACTTC; CDR3: CASSFRTSGRNYEQYF
size: NA; length: 16; J: TRBJ2-3; V: TRBV9; D: NA; DNA: TGTGCCAGCAGCGTAGTAGGGGTCCCCCTCACAGATACGCAGTATTTT; CDR3: CASSVVGVPLTDTQYF